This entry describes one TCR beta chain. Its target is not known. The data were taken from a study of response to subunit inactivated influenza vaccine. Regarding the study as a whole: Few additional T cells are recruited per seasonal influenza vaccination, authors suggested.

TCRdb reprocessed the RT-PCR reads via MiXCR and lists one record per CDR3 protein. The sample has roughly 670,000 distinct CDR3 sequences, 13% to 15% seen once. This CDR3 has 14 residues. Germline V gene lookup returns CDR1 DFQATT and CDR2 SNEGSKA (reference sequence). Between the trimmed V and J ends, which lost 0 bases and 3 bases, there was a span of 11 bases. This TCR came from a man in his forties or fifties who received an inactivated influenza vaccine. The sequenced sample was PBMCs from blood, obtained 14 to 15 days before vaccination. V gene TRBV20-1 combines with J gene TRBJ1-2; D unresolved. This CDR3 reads CSARDTKFHYGYTF. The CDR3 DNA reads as TGCAGTGCTAGAGATACAAAGTTCCACTATGGCTACACCTTC.